The 14 T cell receptor beta chains in this list originate from one sample, sequenced in a study of blood T cells in healthy people across ages. Combining a sample-barcoded 5' primer with a J-beta primer mix, a second PCR ran for roughly 6 to 12 cycles. TCRdb recomputed calls from the 5' RACE reads with MiXCR, one row per CDR3 protein. Here the sample spans around 1,500,000 distinct CDR3 sequences, roughly 28% being singletons. Sequencing was carried out using blood. All receptors come from a woman younger than 45 in good health.

This clonotype occurred a few times. A read error may produce the germline difference seen at one junction end. V usage is TRBV6-5 and J usage is TRBJ2-6; D might be TRBD1 (5 bases). CDR1 and CDR2 (germline): MNHEY, SVGAGI. The CDR3 is made up of 14 amino acids. CDR3 in amino acids: CASSWNSGANVPTF. The CDR3 DNA follows: TGTGCCAGCAGTTGGAACTCTGGGGCCAACGTCCCGACTTTC.

This sequence joins TRBV10-2 and TRBJ2-5; D gene ambiguous. The CDR3 is made up of 16 amino acids. V was clipped by 3 bases and J by 5 bases, with 19 bases between them. The V gene's germline CDR1 is WSHSY and CDR2 SAAADI. CDR3 nucleotides: TGCGCCAGCAGTGAAGTAGCCGGGCTAATAGGGGAGACCCAGTACTTC. Residues: CASSEVAGLIGETQYF.

The chain links TRBV20-1 to TRBJ1-1, with 7 bases that match TRBD1. Germline V lookup: CDR1 DFQATT, CDR2 SNEGSKA (reference sequence). J lost 2 bases, V lost 3 bases, and 6 bases had no gene match. The CDR3 totals 14 residues. The DNA for the CDR3 is TGCAGTGCTAGGGGAGACAGGGCCAACACTGAAGCTTTCTTT. This sequence encodes CSARGDRANTEAFF.

This clonotype occurred many times. The J gene is TRBJ1-4, the V gene TRBV4-1; TRBD1 matches 10 bases. Per the germline V gene, CDR1 is MGHRA and CDR2 is YSYEKL. The J segment lost 8 bases and the V segment lost 3 bases, leaving 9 bases of the junction unmatched. This CDR3 contains 16 residues. CDR3: CASSQRQGARGEKLFF. CDR3 in DNA: TGCGCCAGCAGCCAGCGACAGGGGGCGCGAGGCGAAAAACTGTTTTTT.

This chain connects TRBV7-2 to TRBJ2-3; TRBD2 might be the D (5 bases). CDR3 length equals 15 residues. Germline lookup yields CDR1 SGHTA and CDR2 FQGNSA. The V and J ends lost 5 bases and 2 bases respectively, with 14 bases between them. In DNA form, the CDR3 reads TGTGCCAGCAGCCTAAGCGTGAGGGACACAGATACGCAGTATTTT. Translating it yields CASSLSVRDTDTQYF.

In its sample, this clonotype was seen a few times. The chain employs TRBV6-2 or TRBV6-3 and TRBJ2-1; TRBD2 matches 7 bases. Germline assignment: CDR1 MNHEY and CDR2 SVGEGT. CDR3 length: 18 residues. The V gene end was trimmed by 6 bases and the J gene end by 4 bases; junction bases not matched to a gene: 18. The DNA for the CDR3 is TGTGCCAGCAGCCCAACCAATTTAGCGGGCCCCTCATACAATGAGCAGTTCTTC. This encodes CASSPTNLAGPSYNEQFF.

With respect to this clonotype: Since a much larger clone is just one base distant, this may be a read error. J is TRBJ2-1 and V is TRBV29-1; 9 bases align to TRBD2. The germline V gene has CDR1 SQVTM and CDR2 ANQGSEA. The CDR3 consists of 13 residues. The CDR3 is CGVRLAGPNEQFF. CDR3 bases: TGCGGCGTTCGGCTAGCGGGGCCCAATGAGCAGTTCTTC.

V usage is TRBV6-5 and J usage is TRBJ2-6; D assignment may be TRBD1 or TRBD2 (6 bases each). This CDR3 is 17 amino acids long. V was shortened by 3 bases and J by 3 bases, with 15 bases between the two germline ends. From germline, CDR1 is MNHEY and CDR2 SVGAGI. CDR3 sequence (DNA): TGTGCCAGCAGTTATACAACAGGGAGGAGTGGGGCCAACGTCCTGACTTTC. It codes for CASSYTTGRSGANVLTF.

This clonotype was picked up a small number of times. The chain uses TRBV5-1 and TRBJ2-3; tentatively, D is TRBD2 (7 bases). The germline gives CDR1 SGHRS, CDR2 YFSETQ. The CDR3 has 15 residues. Trimming removed 3 bases from V and 2 bases from J, with 13 bases in between. For the CDR3, the DNA is TGCGCCAGCAGCTCAGCGGGACAATTCACAGATACGCAGTATTTT. It codes for CASSSAGQFTDTQYF.

This clonotype came up a few times. This chain joins TRBV12-3 or TRBV12-4 and TRBJ1-1, with D hard to call. The CDR3 totals 15 residues. The V gene lost 7 bases and the J gene lost 0 bases, with 15 bases spanning the gap. In nucleotides, the CDR3 is TGTGCCAGCACCAACCCCAACAGCGTGAACACTGAAGCTTTCTTT. Its protein product is CASTNPNSVNTEAFF.

This clonotype was counted between two and nine times. This chain connects TRBV20-1 to TRBJ2-7; TRBD1 is a possible D gene (6 bases). Trimming took off 5 bases at V and 2 bases at J, with 13 bases between the two ends. The CDR3 is 13 amino acids. CDR1 and CDR2 from the germline V gene are DFQATT and SNEGSKA (reference sequence). The CDR3 here is CSAAGTQPYEQYF. In DNA form, the CDR3 reads TGCAGTGCTGCCGGGACACAACCCTACGAGCAGTACTTC.

Many counts were recorded for this clonotype. V usage is TRBV5-1 and J usage is TRBJ2-1; no clear D gene. CDR3 length equals 16 residues. V shed 4 bases and J shed 0 bases, with 14 bases lying between them. CDR1 and CDR2 from the germline V gene are SGHRS and YFSETQ. The CDR3 bases are TGCGCCAGCAGCCGAAATGGCGGCAGCTCCTACAATGAGCAGTTCTTC. Its translation: CASSRNGGSSYNEQFF. Complete variable domain (other parts from reference TRBV5-1 and TRBJ2-1): KAGVTQTPRYLIKTRGQQVTLSCSPISGHRSVSWYQQTPGQGLQFLFEYFSETQRNKGNFPGRFSGRQFSNSRSEMNVSTLELGDSALYLCASSRNGGSSYNEQFFGPGTRLTVL.

This clonotype was counted between two and nine times. V usage is TRBV6-1 and J usage is TRBJ2-1; D is uncertain. Trimming cost V 9 bases and J 0 bases, with 18 bases left between them. Germline V gene lookup returns CDR1 MNHNS and CDR2 SASEGT. There are 16 residues in the CDR3. CDR3 nucleotides: TGTGCCAGGGGCCAGGCTCGGTCTAGCTCCTACAATGAGCAGTTCTTC. It translates to CARGQARSSSYNEQFF.

The genes are TRBV12-3 or TRBV12-4 and TRBJ1-1, with 9 positions matching TRBD1. Trimming at V came to 8 bases and at J to 1 base, leaving 8 bases not matched to a gene. The CDR3 runs 15 residues. As DNA, the CDR3 is TGTGCCAGCGGAATACGGACAGGGGCGAACACTGAAGCTTTCTTT. Translated: CASGIRTGANTEAFF.